Reported below is one T cell receptor (beta chain). Its antigen is unknown. No base quality values were provided; no much bigger clone lies one nucleotide off. This specimen belongs to a study of blood T cell repertoires in COVID-19 (dated by TCRdb to the early 2020s). General notes on the study: The collaborator samples originated in the United States, Italy and Spain and spanned the acute and convalescent phases of COVID-19. Nearly every sample came with metadata listing a de-identified subject ID, COVID-19 status, age in years and sex. Deeply sampled blood TCRbeta repertoires from subjects exposed to, actively infected with, or recovered from COVID-19 were included in the dataset. Samples came from the ongoing ImmuneRACE study (first 160 participants) plus 1,254 subjects from 6 global collaborators. The prospective study material was composed of cDNA or gDNA derived from T cells, B-cell-depleted T cells, or PBMCs. Where HLA class I and class II types were available, the types were taken from metadata supplied by the sample provider, not from assay-based typing. A freely available public database, intended as a resource for researchers studying the immune response to SARS-CoV-2, is where the repertoires were released.

Beyond this particular receptor, the publication reports: The quantity of clinical and demographic metadata differed by source and by participant and was supplied without curation.

CDR1 and CDR2 are read off the germline V gene as SGHTA and FQGTGA. The CDR3 spans 15 residues, from the cysteine through the phenylalanine. The sequence is cut down to CDR3 DNA, 45 bases in frame from base 1. The germline ends are 13 bases apart after V is trimmed by 4 bases and J by 1 base. Collaborating institutions collected whole blood in K2EDTA tubes following their own protocols. For TCRbeta analysis, collaborators shipped samples in one of three forms: frozen whole blood, isolated PBMCs, or DNA extracted from either of those sample types. TCRbeta CDR3 regions were amplified from genomic DNA using the immunoSEQ Assay, a bias-controlled multiplex PCR. Turning to the authors' computational methods: Nucleated cell counts per sample were estimated from amplification of reference gene primers within the assay. To quantify the absolute abundance of each unique TCRbeta CDR3 rearrangement, sequence reads were collapsed and filtered. For each sample, productive Simpson clonality was calculated as the square root of Simpson's diversity index across productive rearrangements. This immuneACCESS table, as held by TCRdb, lists in-frame sequences with V and J called but not all clones. Of the missing ones, under half trace to an unresolved V gene in checked studies; the others have no known cause. The DNA was the basis for D and trimming; V, J and clone size are from that table. For this sample the table gives some 270,000 clones, of which around 90% were detected only once. The ten largest make up roughly 2.1% of the sample.

This receptor chain uses TRBV7-3 and TRBJ1-1; 6 matching bases give a weak D call of TRBD1. The receptor comes from a man in his forties or fifties with acute or convalescent COVID-19. Specimen: peripheral blood. CDR3 protein: CASSSSGATNTEAFF. The base sequence is TGTGCCAGCAGCTCATCAGGGGCTACGAACACTGAAGCTTTCTTT.